The T cell receptor beta chain described here comes from a study of T-cell memory formation after mild COVID-19 (dated by TCRdb to the early 2020s). About the full investigation: TCR sequence clusters from the two donors were found to be largely donor specific. Two young, previously healthy adult volunteers made up the cohort, one male and one female. T-cell clones expanding and contracting after mild COVID-19 in a couple of donors were tracked by longitudinal TCRalpha and TCRbeta repertoire sequencing. General findings and caveats noted by the study authors: The study included only a couple of mild cases, and larger cohorts that include severe cases with pre-infection samples were judged to be necessary. Contracting CD4+ clones were found mainly in CM and EM memory subsets, while CD8+ clones were enriched in EMRA. SARS-CoV-2 specificity of the second-wave clones peaking on day 37 was not confirmed. Balanced CD4/CD8 phenotypes were observed for clones contracting from day 15 to 85, whereas a bias towards CD4+ was observed for a second wave of clones expanding from day 15 to 37. Some responding clones were detected in pre-infection memory, which suggested that pre-existing cross-reactive memory T cells had joined the SARS-CoV-2 response.

The sample was run on an Illumina NovaSeq 6000. Using 5'RACE with constant-segment primers, TCRalpha and TCRbeta cDNA libraries were constructed, with sample barcodes and unique molecular identifiers added in the process. Trizol reagent was used to extract RNA from every sample. The libraries were amplified in two PCR steps, and the second step added a second sample barcode and Illumina TruSeq adapters. Sequencing of libraries was performed on an Illumina NovaSeq with 2 x 150 bp paired-end reads. The authors' analysis ran thus. Demultiplexing of reads and collapsing into UMI-guided consensus sequences were performed with migec v1.2.7. Using mixcr v2.1.11, UMI consensuses were aligned to TRA and TRB V and J templates and then assembled into clonotypes. A clonotype was counted as expanded or contracted only if both edgeR and NoisET called the change significant, with noise models trained on biological replicates. For edgeR calls, the cutoffs were a false discovery rate-adjusted p below 0.01 and a log2 fold-change threshold of 1. As an exploratory analysis of dynamics, max-normalized trajectories of the 1000 most abundant clonotypes were examined with PCA combined with hierarchical clustering. Separately sequenced CD4+ and CD8+ repertoires were used to assign a CD4 or CD8 phenotype to each responding clone. TCRdb reanalyzed the raw reads on its own, using fastp at Q25 for trimming and MiXCR for clone calling, and kept in-frame beta chains. CDR3 protein duplicates are merged, each entry listing the most common genes and DNA. TCRdb, not the authors, supplied the V and J calls. Present in this sample are 470,000 or so distinct CDR3 sequences, 20% of which were seen just once. Of the sample, approximately 8.4% is held by the ten largest clones.

Ficoll-Paque density gradient centrifugation was used to isolate PBMCs. This clonotype was seen only a few times. Its recognized antigen is unknown. No clone much larger than this one lies a single base away; base qualities are absent. The clonotype comes from an adult woman who had mild COVID-19 (a few samples of this study predate the infection). The sample titles of this study are shuffled in the database, so cell type and time point are left out; the donor was told from shared clones. The sample was PBMCs or a T cell subset sorted from them (not recorded which).

The CDR3 sequence is CASSGGLDSYEQYF. The sequenced DNA: TGCGCCAGCAGCGGGGGACTGGACTCCTACGAGCAGTACTTC. The chain was built from TRBV5-1 and TRBJ2-7; TRBD2 is a possible D gene, resting on 6 matching bases. Taken from cysteine to phenylalanine, the CDR3 has 14 residues. CDR3 DNA only is kept here, 42 bases in frame from base 1. The CDR1 and CDR2 encoded by the germline V gene are SGHRS and YFSETQ. V is reduced by 4 bases and J by 0 bases, leaving a spacing of 11 bases between them.